The 29 T cell receptor beta chains given below trace back to one sample, sequenced in a study of OX40 agonist ivuxolimab in advanced cancers. Data came from immunoSEQ multiplex PCR; TCRdb stores just in-frame clones and leaves some out. The table has tens of thousands of clones, around 90% seen once; the top ten hold under 0.6%. The input for sequencing was CD4+ or CD8+ T cells sorted from blood, taken in a trial of the OX40 agonist ivuxolimab. These receptors were taken from an adult with an advanced solid tumor such as melanoma, head and neck, liver or kidney cancer.

The V call is TRBV21-1, the J call TRBJ2-7; TRBD2, the table's D call, lacks a check against the DNA. TRBV21-1 is a recognized pseudogene. This CDR3 is 15 amino acids long. CDR3 bases: TGTGCCAGCAGCAAAGCGGCGGTGATAAAAGACGAGCAGTACTTC. Amino acid sequence: CASSKAAVIKDEQYF.

The rearrangement uses TRBV12-5 and TRBJ1-4; D gene uncertain. This CDR3 is 14 amino acids long. Deletions cut 2 bases from V and 3 bases from J, with 7 bases between. Germline V CDR1 and CDR2: LGHNT, FRNRAP. The CDR3 nucleotides read TGTGCTAGTGGTTTGTGGGCTTCTAATGAAAAACTGTTTTTT. Amino acid sequence: CASGLWASNEKLFF.

The rearrangement joins TRBV5-1 to TRBJ1-2; 7 positions match TRBD1. The CDR3 loop spans 12 amino acids. The trim removed 5 bases at V and 6 bases at J, leaving 4 bases unmatched. The germline CDR1 and CDR2 sequences are SGHRS and YFSETQ. The DNA of the CDR3 is TGCGCCAGCAGGGGACAGCAGGATGGCTACACCTTC. It specifies CASRGQQDGYTF.

The rearrangement uses TRBV7-8 and TRBJ1-5; D gene uncertain. The CDR3 contains 12 residues. Trimming pared 5 bases from V and 4 bases from J, leaving 6 bases between. Germline loops: CDR1 SGHVS, CDR2 FQNEAQ. The CDR3 region has the DNA TGTGCCAGCAGCAATTCAAATCAGCCCCAGCATTTT. Translated: CASSNSNQPQHF.

The chain employs TRBV21-1 and TRBJ1-6. TRBV21-1 is annotated as a pseudogene. The CDR3 sequence is 12 residues long. CDR3 sequence (DNA): TGTGCCAGCAGAGTAAATAATTCACCCCTCCACTTT. Its protein is CASRVNNSPLHF.

V is TRBV4-2 and J is TRBJ1-2; 7 bases map to TRBD1. The V gene end was trimmed by 6 bases and the J gene end by 6 bases; junction bases not matched to a gene: 16. CDR1 is LGHNA, CDR2 YNFKEQ, per germline. The CDR3 has 16 amino acids. The CDR3 DNA reads TGTGCCAGCAGGCGACAGGGCCAAACAGCTGGGGATGGCTACACCTTC. Translation gives CASRRQGQTAGDGYTF.

The genes are TRBV5-1 and TRBJ2-3, with TRBD2 identical over 7 bases. Germline-derived CDR1 and CDR2 are SGHRS and YFSETQ. This CDR3 region has 17 residues. V dropped 4 bases and J dropped 0; count of bases not matched to a gene: 11. The CDR3 DNA sequence: TGCGCCAGCAGCCCCGGGCAGGGAGGGTATAGCACAGATACGCAGTATTTT. It specifies CASSPGQGGYSTDTQYF. Full variable domain (missing parts from reference TRBV5-1 and TRBJ2-3): KAGVTQTPRYLIKTRGQQVTLSCSPISGHRSVSWYQQTPGQGLQFLFEYFSETQRNKGNFPGRFSGRQFSNSRSEMNVSTLELGDSALYLCASSPGQGGYSTDTQYFGPGTRLTVL.

This clone was seen a single time. The chain uses TRBV6-5 and TRBJ2-7; weak D call: TRBD1 (6 bases). Deletions cut 6 bases from V and 3 bases from J, with 12 bases between. This CDR3 region has 13 residues. Germline CDR1 reads MNHEY; CDR2 reads SVGAGI. CDR3 residues: CASSHRVDYEQYF. DNA of the CDR3: TGTGCCAGCAGCCACAGGGTAGACTACGAGCAGTACTTC.

The chain has TRBV5-6 and TRBJ2-7; D gene uncertain. Germline CDR1 and CDR2: SGHDT and YYEEEE. Deletions cut 4 bases from V and 3 bases from J, with 11 bases between. CDR3 size: 13 residues. DNA of the CDR3: TGTGCCAGCAGCGAGTCGGCGGACTACGAGCAGTACTTC. Protein sequence: CASSESADYEQYF.

The chain links TRBV6-5 to TRBJ2-7; a possible D gene is TRBD1 (6 bases). The ends were cut back, 5 bases at V and 5 bases at J, with 10 bases in the middle. Germline V gene sequence: CDR1 MNHEY, CDR2 SVGAGI. The CDR3 covers 12 residues. CDR3 region: CASSANRDEQYF. The CDR3 region has the DNA TGTGCCAGCAGTGCCAACAGGGACGAGCAGTACTTC.

CDR3 DNA: TGTGCCAGCAGCTTGGGACAGCCCACAGATACGCAGTATTTT. Its protein product is CASSLGQPTDTQYF. The rearrangement uses TRBV5-4 and TRBJ2-3; a possible D gene is TRBD1 (5 bases). V gave up 0 bases and J gave up 2 bases, with 7 bases separating them. The CDR3 sequence is 14 residues long. Germline V CDR1 and CDR2: SGHNT, YYREEE (reference sequence).

This clone was recorded only once. The chain couples TRBV6-1 to TRBJ2-7, with D possibly TRBD1 on 6 matching bases. This CDR3 comprises 14 residues. V gave up 11 bases and J gave up 1 base, with 18 bases separating them. The V gene's germline CDR1 is MNHNS and CDR2 SASEGT. CDR3: CASDRMLESYEQYF. CDR3 sequence (DNA): TGTGCCTCCGACAGGATGCTTGAATCCTACGAGCAGTACTTC.

This clone was seen a few times. Additional DNA sequences in this sample encode the identical CDR3. This chain connects TRBV7-9 to TRBJ1-1; 8 nucleotides agree with TRBD1. The V gene's germline CDR1 is SEHNR and CDR2 FQNEAQ (reference sequence). The length of the CDR3 is 14 residues. J was trimmed by 5 bases and V by 3 bases; bases with no gene match: 5. The CDR3 loop is CASSFQQGGTEAFF. The CDR3 DNA is TGTGCCAGCAGCTTTCAACAGGGGGGAACTGAAGCTTTCTTT. The variable domain in full, completed from reference TRBV7-9 and TRBJ1-1, reads DTGVSQNPRHKITKRGQNVTFRCDPISEHNRLYWYRQTLGQGPEFLTYFQNEAQLEKSRLLSDRFSAERPKGSFSTLEIQRTEQGDSAMYLCASSFQQGGTEAFFGQGTRLTVV.

This rearrangement joins TRBV6-6 to TRBJ1-2, with 9 bases that match TRBD1. Trimming removed 5 bases from V and 8 bases from J; junction bases left unmatched: 9. This CDR3 spans 14 amino acids. Germline values: CDR1 MNHNY, CDR2 SVGAGI (reference sequence). This CDR3 is CASSANLGQGGYTF. In DNA, the CDR3 is TGTGCCAGCAGTGCTAATCTCGGACAGGGGGGCTACACCTTC.

This chain connects TRBV6-1 to TRBJ1-2, with 7 positions matching TRBD1. Germline values: CDR1 MNHNS, CDR2 SASEGT. V lost 6 bases to trimming and J lost 6 bases; unmatched junction nucleotides: 10. CDR3 length equals 14 residues. CDR3 DNA: TGTGCCAGCAGCAAACAGGGGTTGATAGATGGCTACACCTTC. Protein: CASSKQGLIDGYTF.

This clone was seen more than once but under ten times. The chain uses TRBV11-2 and TRBJ2-3; D may correspond to TRBD1 or TRBD2 (6 bases each). Germline V gives CDR1 SGHAT, CDR2 FQNNGV. This CDR3 contains 15 residues. Trimming took off 0 bases at V and 12 bases at J, with 19 bases between the two ends. CDR3 protein: CASSLDMVGGLSQYF. CDR3 DNA sequence: TGTGCCAGCAGCTTAGATATGGTGGGGGGCCTTTCACAGTATTTT.

This clone occurred a few times. V and J are TRBV19 and TRBJ1-1; D unresolved. Trimming shortened V by 3 bases and J by 4 bases, and 18 bases separated the two germline ends. The CDR3 covers 16 residues. Germline CDR1 reads LNHDA; CDR2 reads SQIVND (reference sequence). The CDR3 sequence: CASSIDGRVKVTEAFF. The CDR3 region has the DNA TGTGCCAGTAGTATCGATGGACGGGTAAAGGTCACTGAAGCTTTCTTT.

The V call is TRBV5-5, the J call TRBJ2-5, with D perhaps matching TRBD2 (5 bases). Germline CDR1 and CDR2: SGHKS and YYEKEE (reference sequence). The CDR3 has 13 residues. The V end was cut by 4 bases, the J end by 4 bases, with 11 bases between. This CDR3 is CASSRGSGETQYF. The CDR3 DNA is TGTGCCAGCAGCCGCGGCAGCGGAGAGACCCAGTACTTC.

This CDR3 is CASREGQGAYEQYF. Here the CDR3 DNA reads TGTGCCAGCAGGGAGGGACAGGGGGCCTACGAGCAGTACTTC. The rearrangement uses TRBV6-1 and TRBJ2-7; 11 nucleotides align to TRBD1. CDR1 MNHNS and CDR2 SASEGT come from the germline V gene. J gave up 2 bases and V 6 bases, and 3 bases lay outside the gene matches. The CDR3 sequence is 14 residues long.

The chain is built from TRBV5-1 and TRBJ1-1, with a possible D match to TRBD1 (6 bases). The V and J ends lost 6 bases and 4 bases respectively, with 16 bases between them. CDR3 size: 14 residues. From germline, CDR1 is SGHRS and CDR2 YFSETQ. CDR3 nucleotides: TGCGCCAGCATTTTTGAGGGGGAGAGCACTGAAGCTTTCTTT. Residues: CASIFEGESTEAFF.

The CDR3 coding sequence is TGTGCCAGCAGCCGGCAGGGAGGGGTCACAGATACGCAGTATTTT. It encodes CASSRQGGVTDTQYF. The chain employs TRBV14 and TRBJ2-3; 7 nucleotides align to TRBD2. Unmatched junction bases numbered 6, after V lost 4 bases and J lost 2 bases. Germline values: CDR1 SGHDN, CDR2 FVKESK. The CDR3 contains 15 residues.

V is TRBV6-1 and J is TRBJ2-1; D not certain. The CDR3 covers 16 residues. V lost 4 bases and J lost 2, with 15 bases in between. Germline CDR1 MNHNS, CDR2 SASEGT. CDR3 nucleotides: TGTGCCAGCAGTGGTTTGAATGTGAGGACCTACAATGAGCAGTTCTTC. As protein: CASSGLNVRTYNEQFF.

The rearrangement joins TRBV5-1 to TRBJ1-1, with no clear D. Trimming removed 0 bases from V and 6 bases from J, with 18 bases in between. The CDR3 consists of 16 residues. Germline lookup yields CDR1 SGHRS and CDR2 YFSETQ. The DNA for the CDR3 is TGCGCCAGCAGCTTGGGTACTCAAGAATTCGTTCCTGAAGCTTTCTTT. Translating it yields CASSLGTQEFVPEAFF.

The rearrangement uses TRBV5-1 and TRBJ1-1; D perhaps matches TRBD1 (6 bases). The germline V gene encodes CDR1 SGHRS and CDR2 YFSETQ. The CDR3 extends over 11 amino acids. Trimming removed 0 bases from V and 11 bases from J, with 8 bases in between. The DNA for the CDR3 is TGCGCCAGCAGCTTGGGGCAGGGGGCTTTCTTT. Translating it yields CASSLGQGAFF.

The chain combines TRBV18 with TRBJ1-3; 9 positions agree with TRBD1. The V gene's germline CDR1 is KGHSH and CDR2 LQKENI. The CDR3 is 17 amino acids. V lost 2 bases to trimming and J lost 0 bases; unmatched junction nucleotides: 5. The CDR3 here is CASSPGDRETSGNTIYF. The CDR3 bases are TGTGCCAGCTCACCAGGGGACAGGGAAACCTCTGGAAACACCATATATTTT.

Only one count was recorded for this clone. This sequence joins TRBV7-9 and TRBJ1-1; D perhaps matches TRBD1 (5 bases). Trimming took off 6 bases at V and 4 bases at J, with 18 bases between the two ends. The germline V gene encodes CDR1 SEHNR and CDR2 FQNEAQ (reference sequence). This CDR3 has 15 amino acids. This chain's CDR3 is CASRGRGTLSTEAFF. DNA of the CDR3: TGTGCCAGCAGGGGCAGAGGGACGCTGAGCACTGAAGCTTTCTTT.

The chain carries TRBV7-2 and TRBJ2-7, with D perhaps matching TRBD1 or TRBD2 (5 bases each). CDR1 and CDR2 (germline): SGHTA, FQGNSA. The CDR3 covers 14 residues. V lost 5 bases to trimming and J lost 2 bases, with 13 bases between them. The CDR3 DNA reads TGTGCCAGCAGCCTTTCGAGGGGCCCCTACGAGCAGTACTTC. Translating it yields CASSLSRGPYEQYF.

The CDR3 DNA is TGTGCCAGCAGGCCCCCGGTTGGACAGGGGACAGATACGCAGTATTTT. As protein: CASRPPVGQGTDTQYF. The chain is built from TRBV7-9 and TRBJ2-3, with TRBD1 matching over 9 bases. In germline, CDR1 is SEHNR, CDR2 FQNEAQ (reference sequence). The CDR3 has 16 amino acids. V lost 6 bases and J lost 3; bases outside the gene matches: 10.

This clone is a singleton in its sample. The chain carries TRBV19 and TRBJ1-2; TRBD1 matches 10 bases. Unmatched junction bases numbered 11, after V lost 5 bases and J lost 8 bases. Per the germline V gene, CDR1 is LNHDA and CDR2 is SQIVND (reference sequence). The length of the CDR3 is 15 residues. The CDR3 reads CASSPPGQGSGGYTF. The CDR3 nucleotides are TGTGCCAGTAGTCCCCCGGGACAGGGGTCAGGAGGCTACACCTTC.